This T cell receptor beta chain stems from a study of beta chain features in type 1 diabetes. As every portion of the isolated RNA was reverse transcribed, the sequencing read expressed TCRB transcripts. The study sequenced naive, central memory and regulatory T cell samples to an average of about 3.57 million reads. The table came from immunoSEQ multiplex PCR; TCRdb's copy has only in-frame clones and leaves some out. Among roughly 150,000 clones listed, about 9.3% were seen once. Regarding this clone: Its antigen is unidentified.

The CDR3 is made up of 16 amino acids. CDR1 is MNHNS, CDR2 SASEGT, per germline. Trimming stripped 0 bases from V and 8 bases from J, with 16 bases between. Study-wide findings and caveats: Patients' naive, central memory and Treg TCRB repertoires seemed closer to one another than those of healthy donors. There was a moderate but significant shortening of TCRB CDR3s in all four CD4+ subsets of Type 1 diabetes patients.

The chain is built from TRBV6-1 and TRBJ1-4, with TRBD1 as a possible D gene (5 bases). Sequenced material: central memory CD4+ T cells from blood. The TCR sequence derives from a man aged 25 to 45 with type 1 diabetes. CDR3 in amino acids: CASSEARVGRGEKLFF. In DNA, the CDR3 is TGTGCCAGCAGTGAAGCGCGGGTGGGGAGGGGAGAAAAACTGTTTTTT.